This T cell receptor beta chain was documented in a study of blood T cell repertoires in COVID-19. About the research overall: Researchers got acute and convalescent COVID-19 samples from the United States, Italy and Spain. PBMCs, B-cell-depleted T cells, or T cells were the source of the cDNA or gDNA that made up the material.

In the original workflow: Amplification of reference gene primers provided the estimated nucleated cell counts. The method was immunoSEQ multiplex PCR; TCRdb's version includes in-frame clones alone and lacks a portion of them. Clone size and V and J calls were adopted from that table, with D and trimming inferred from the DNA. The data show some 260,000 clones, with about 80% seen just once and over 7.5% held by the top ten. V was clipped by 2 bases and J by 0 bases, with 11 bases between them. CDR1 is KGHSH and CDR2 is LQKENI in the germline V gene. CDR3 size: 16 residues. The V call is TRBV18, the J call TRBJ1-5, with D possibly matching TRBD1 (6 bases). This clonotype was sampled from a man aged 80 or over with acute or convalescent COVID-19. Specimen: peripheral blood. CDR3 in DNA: TGTGCCAGCTCACCATCCGGGACACATAGCAATCAGCCCCAGCATTTT. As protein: CASSPSGTHSNQPQHF.